A selection of T cell receptor beta chains follows, all from one sample in a study of T cell repertoires in cytomegalovirus infection. These receptors' targets are unknown. TCRdb used MiXCR to reprocess the reads, holding one entry per CDR3 protein. The table records 55,000 to 85,000 distinct CDR3 sequences, 20% of them present only once. The sample consisted of CD8+ T cells from cultured PBMCs, taken from culture after CMV antigen stimulation. The receptor set was obtained from a human donor in good health (CMV status not recorded). Some clones in this sample may be carry-over from other donors' samples. The CDR3 runs from the conserved cysteine through the conserved F or W. The D gene is left open where the match is weak. Clone sizes are given selectively: once, few, many, or a class where the clone is expanded.

d_call,j_call,clone_size,v_call,cdr3_aa,cdr3_nt
.,TRBJ1-1,many,TRBV7-8,CASRRDAGGNTEAFF,TGTGCCAGCAGGCGAGACGCAGGAGGGAACACTGAAGCTTTCTTT
TRBD1,TRBJ2-3,.,TRBV2,CASSPPGTESTDTQYF,TGTGCCAGCAGTCCACCCGGGACAGAGTCCACAGATACGCAGTATTTT
.,TRBJ2-7,few,TRBV6-2/TRBV6-3,CASSYRGYEQYF,TGTGCCAGCAGTTACAGGGGCTACGAGCAGTACTTC
TRBD1,TRBJ1-2,.,TRBV7-9,CASSLLRGQGGDGYTF,TGTGCCAGCAGCCTCCTTAGGGGACAGGGGGGCGATGGCTACACCTTC
.,TRBJ1-2,.,TRBV7-8,CASSFDRSDYGYTF,TGTGCCAGCAGCTTCGACAGGTCTGACTATGGCTACACCTTC
.,TRBJ1-1,.,TRBV7-2,CASSPLTEAFF,TGTGCCAGCAGCCCTCTGACTGAAGCTTTCTTT
.,TRBJ2-7,few,TRBV19,CASSIYGGHEQYF,TGTGCCAGTAGTATTTATGGCGGCCACGAGCAGTACTTC
.,TRBJ1-4,.,TRBV12-3/TRBV12-4,CASSFGALNEKLFF,TGTGCCAGCAGTTTTGGAGCATTAAATGAAAAACTGTTTTTT
TRBD1,TRBJ1-2,few,TRBV11-2,CASSYWTGGTWNYGYTF,TGTGCCAGCAGCTACTGGACAGGGGGTACGTGGAACTATGGCTACACCTTC
TRBD2,TRBJ2-3,.,TRBV12-3/TRBV12-4,CASSRTSGGARAPDTQYF,TGTGCCAGCAGTAGGACTAGCGGGGGCGCCCGGGCACCAGATACGCAGTATTTT
.,TRBJ1-1,.,TRBV7-3,CASSYGGMNTEAFF,TGTGCCAGCAGCTATGGGGGAATGAACACTGAAGCTTTCTTT
TRBD1,TRBJ2-2,.,TRBV29-1,CSVVGTANTGELFF,TGCAGCGTTGTTGGGACAGCGAACACCGGGGAGCTGTTTTTT
.,TRBJ1-1,.,TRBV12-3/TRBV12-4,CASSWGRGVTNTEAFF,TGTGCCAGCAGTTGGGGCCGAGGGGTTACGAACACTGAAGCTTTCTTT
TRBD1,TRBJ2-1,few,TRBV6-5,CASSTGTGIYNEQFF,TGTGCCAGCAGCACCGGGACAGGGATTTACAATGAGCAGTTCTTC
.,TRBJ2-1,many,TRBV7-8,CASSTPGPFYNEQFF,TGTGCCAGCAGCACCCCGGGACCATTCTACAATGAGCAGTTCTTC
.,TRBJ2-7,many,TRBV7-2,CASSLRGTLYEQYF,TGTGCCAGCAGCTTACGGGGGACCCTCTACGAGCAGTACTTC
TRBD1,TRBJ2-1,few,TRBV12-3/TRBV12-4,CASRPTGGKDREQFF,TGTGCCAGCAGGCCCACAGGGGGCAAAGATCGGGAGCAGTTCTTC
TRBD2,TRBJ2-7,few,TRBV20-1,CSATPERGAYEQYF,TGCAGTGCTACCCCCGAGCGGGGGGCCTACGAGCAGTACTTC
.,TRBJ2-3,few,TRBV27,CASMGRDTQYF,TGTGCCAGCATGGGCCGGGATACGCAGTATTTT
.,TRBJ1-1,few,TRBV6-6,CASSYGQGITEAFF,TGTGCCAGCAGTTACGGGCAGGGAATCACTGAAGCTTTCTTT
TRBD1,TRBJ1-6,.,TRBV7-8,CASSSFGTDYNSPLHF,TGTGCCAGCAGCTCATTTGGGACAGACTATAATTCACCCCTCCACTTT
.,TRBJ2-3,.,TRBV6-6,CASSQKDLTDTQYF,TGTGCCAGCAGCCAGAAGGACCTCACAGATACGCAGTATTTT
.,TRBJ1-2,.,TRBV28,CASSLVWGDGNYGYTF,TGTGCCAGCAGTTTGGTGTGGGGGGACGGTAACTATGGCTACACCTTC
.,TRBJ2-1,few,TRBV15,CATSRDLSLNDEQFF,TGTGCCACCAGCAGAGATCTAAGCTTAAACGATGAGCAGTTCTTC
.,TRBJ2-1,few,TRBV19,CASRKWGDVDEQFF,TGTGCCAGTCGGAAATGGGGGGATGTCGATGAGCAGTTCTTC
TRBD2,TRBJ2-1,.,TRBV9,CASSASGGENEQFF,TGTGCCAGCAGCGCCTCGGGAGGGGAAAATGAGCAGTTCTTC
.,TRBJ1-2,.,TRBV7-8,CTSSLEKTGRGYGYTF,TGTACCAGCAGCCTAGAAAAGACAGGTCGGGGCTATGGCTACACCTTC